A selection of T cell receptor beta chains follows, all from one sample in a study of siplizumab effects on memory and regulatory T cells. Here immunoSEQ multiplex PCR was the method, and the copy in TCRdb shows in-frame clones only, minus some. The sample has 80,000 to 130,000 clones; 91% are singletons. The sample taken for sequencing was CD4+ T cells sorted from blood. These receptor sequences come from a human donor in good health. Some clones in this sample may be carry-over from other donors' samples. CDR3s include the opening cysteine and the closing phenylalanine or tryptophan. The order of the fields is D gene, clone size, J gene, V gene, CDR3 DNA, CDR3 protein. D genes are given only for firm matches. Rows give clone size only sometimes, using once, few, many, or a class for an expanded clone.

>.|.|TRBJ1-6|TRBV5-4
TGTGCCAGCCTTAATTCACCCCTCCACTTT
CASLNSPLHF
>.|.|TRBJ2-7|TRBV18
TGTGCCAGCTCTCCGGAACAGGGATTCGAGCAGTACTTC
CASSPEQGFEQYF
>.|.|TRBJ2-5|TRBV6-5
TGTGCCAGCCAAGAGACTTATCGGGAGACCCAGTACTTC
CASQETYRETQYF
>TRBD1|.|TRBJ1-4|TRBV6-4
TGTGCCAGCAGTGGGGACAGGGGGGAAAATGAAAAACTGTTTTTT
CASSGDRGENEKLFF
>.|.|TRBJ2-7|TRBV5-5
TGTGCCAGCAGTTCGGAGGGGAGAACCACCTACGAGCAGTACTTC
CASSSEGRTTYEQYF
>TRBD2|.|TRBJ2-3|TRBV6-1
TGTGCCAGCAGTTTTAGCGGGACTGGGACAGATACGCAGTATTTT
CASSFSGTGTDTQYF
>.|once|TRBJ1-5|TRBV9
TGTGCCAGCAGCGCCGCACCAAATCAGCCCCAGCATTTT
CASSAAPNQPQHF
>TRBD1|.|TRBJ2-5|TRBV5-4
TGTGCCAGCAGCGCCGACAGGGGGCGCGAAGAGACCCAGTACTTC
CASSADRGREETQYF
>TRBD2|.|TRBJ2-7|TRBV6-5
TGTGCCAGCAGGGAACTAGCGGGGCCCGGGGAGCAGTACTTC
CASRELAGPGEQYF
>.|.|TRBJ1-2|TRBV7-9
TGTGCCAGCAGCTTAGCCCAGGTCGGGAGCTATGGCTACACCTTC
CASSLAQVGSYGYTF
>TRBD2|.|TRBJ2-5|TRBV29-1
TGCAGCGTCAGGGGGACTAGCGTTAAAGAGACCCAGTACTTC
CSVRGTSVKETQYF
>.|.|TRBJ1-1|TRBV30
TGTGCCTGGAGTTGGGGGTTTAGAACTGAAGCTTTCTTT
CAWSWGFRTEAFF
>TRBD2|.|TRBJ2-3|TRBV5-1
TGCGCCAGCAATGGACTAGCGGGTTCAGGAGATACGCAGTATTTT
CASNGLAGSGDTQYF
>.|.|TRBJ2-3|TRBV19
TGTGCCAGTAGTATTGACTCAAGCACAGATACGCAGTATTTT
CASSIDSSTDTQYF
>TRBD2|.|TRBJ2-7|TRBV6-1
TGTGCCAGCAGTTCCCAGACTAGCGGGAGGTACGAGCAGTACTTC
CASSSQTSGRYEQYF